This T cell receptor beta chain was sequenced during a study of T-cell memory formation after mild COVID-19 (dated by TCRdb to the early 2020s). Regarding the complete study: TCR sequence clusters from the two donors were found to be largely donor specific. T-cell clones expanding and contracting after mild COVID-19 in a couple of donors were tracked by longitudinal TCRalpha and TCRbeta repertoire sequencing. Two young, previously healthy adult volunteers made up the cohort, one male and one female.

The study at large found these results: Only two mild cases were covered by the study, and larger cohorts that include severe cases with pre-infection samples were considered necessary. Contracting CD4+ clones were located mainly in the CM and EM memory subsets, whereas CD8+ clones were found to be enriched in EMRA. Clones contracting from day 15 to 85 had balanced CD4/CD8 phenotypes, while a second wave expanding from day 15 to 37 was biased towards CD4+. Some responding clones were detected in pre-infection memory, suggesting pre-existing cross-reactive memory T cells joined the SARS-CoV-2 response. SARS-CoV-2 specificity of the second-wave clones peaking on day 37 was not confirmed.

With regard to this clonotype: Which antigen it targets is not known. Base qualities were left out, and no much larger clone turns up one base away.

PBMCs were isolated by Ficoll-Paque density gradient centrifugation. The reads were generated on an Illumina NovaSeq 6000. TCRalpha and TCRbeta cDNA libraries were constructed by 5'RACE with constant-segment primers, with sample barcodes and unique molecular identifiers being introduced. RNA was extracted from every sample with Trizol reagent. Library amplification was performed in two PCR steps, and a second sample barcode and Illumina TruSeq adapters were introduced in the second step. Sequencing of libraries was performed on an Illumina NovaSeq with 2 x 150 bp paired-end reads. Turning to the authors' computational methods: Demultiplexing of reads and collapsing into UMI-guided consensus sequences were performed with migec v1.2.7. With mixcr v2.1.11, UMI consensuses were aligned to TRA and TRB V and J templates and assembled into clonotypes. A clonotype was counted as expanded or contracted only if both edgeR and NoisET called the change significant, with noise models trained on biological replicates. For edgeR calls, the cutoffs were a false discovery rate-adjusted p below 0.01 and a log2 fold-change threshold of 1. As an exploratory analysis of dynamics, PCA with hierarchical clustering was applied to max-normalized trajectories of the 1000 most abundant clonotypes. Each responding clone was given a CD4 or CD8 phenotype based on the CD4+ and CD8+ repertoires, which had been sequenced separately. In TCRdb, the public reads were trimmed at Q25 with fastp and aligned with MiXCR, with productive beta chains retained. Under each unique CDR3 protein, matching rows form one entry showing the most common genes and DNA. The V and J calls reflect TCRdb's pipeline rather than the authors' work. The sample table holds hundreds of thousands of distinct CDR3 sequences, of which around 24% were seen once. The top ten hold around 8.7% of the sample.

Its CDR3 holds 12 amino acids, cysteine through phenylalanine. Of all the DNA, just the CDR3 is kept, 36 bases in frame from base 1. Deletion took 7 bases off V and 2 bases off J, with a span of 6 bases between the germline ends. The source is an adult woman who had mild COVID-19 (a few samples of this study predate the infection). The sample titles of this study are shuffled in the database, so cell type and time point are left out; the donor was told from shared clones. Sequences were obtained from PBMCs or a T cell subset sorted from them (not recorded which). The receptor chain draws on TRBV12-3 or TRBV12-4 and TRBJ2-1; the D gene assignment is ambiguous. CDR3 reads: CASTLTYNEQFF. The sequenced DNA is TGTGCCAGCACCCTCACCTACAATGAGCAGTTCTTC.